The next 27 T cell receptor beta chains were all read from a single sample in a study of CD8 T cells in ankylosing spondylitis. Study results and caveats: Blood from ankylosing spondylitis patients appeared to carry a characteristic roughly eight-variant TCR beta motif.

No cognate antigen is known for these TCRs. TCRdb called the 5' RACE reads again in MiXCR, with one record for every CDR3 protein. The sample lists 700,000 to 850,000 distinct CDR3 sequences, approximately 10% occurring once. The sample was blood, either unsorted or a sorted T cell fraction (not recorded which). The receptors here all came from a male donor with ankylosing spondylitis.

The rearrangement links TRBV20-1 to TRBJ2-2, with 7 bases fitting TRBD1. V dropped 2 bases and J dropped 0; count of bases not matched to a gene: 3. Germline values: CDR1 DFQATT, CDR2 SNEGSKA (reference sequence). The CDR3 has 15 amino acids. The CDR3 protein is CSARTTGANTGELFF. Here the CDR3 DNA reads TGCAGTGCTAGAACTACAGGGGCGAACACCGGGGAGCTGTTTTTT.

The chain couples TRBV10-2 to TRBJ1-1, with D possibly being TRBD1 (5 bases). The germline V gene encodes CDR1 WSHSY and CDR2 SAAADI. The CDR3 contains 13 residues. The V and J ends lost 8 bases and 4 bases respectively, with 14 bases between them. The CDR3 sequence is CASARGWGTEAFF. CDR3 nucleotide sequence: TGCGCCAGCGCCCGGGGGTGGGGCACTGAAGCTTTCTTT.

V usage is TRBV19 and J usage is TRBJ1-5, with D possibly TRBD1 on 5 matching bases. The CDR3 is 17 residues long. V lost 5 bases and J 6 bases, leaving 23 bases between the germline ends. The germline V gene has CDR1 LNHDA and CDR2 SQIVND (reference sequence). The CDR3 DNA reads as TGTGCCAGTAGTTCCTCCGGGACCCGCCGACTCTCTCAGCCCCAGCATTTT. Amino acids: CASSSSGTRRLSQPQHF.

This clonotype turned up a few times. The V gene is TRBV3-1, the J gene TRBJ2-1, with TRBD2 identical over 7 bases. The trim removed 1 base at V and 3 bases at J, leaving 6 bases unmatched. The CDR3 consists of 16 residues. In germline, CDR1 is LGHDT, CDR2 YNNKEL (reference sequence). CDR3 region: CASSQALGLLYNEQFF. The CDR3 DNA reads TGTGCCAGCAGCCAAGCGTTGGGACTACTCTACAATGAGCAGTTCTTC.

This clonotype was detected many times. The rearrangement uses TRBV5-1 and TRBJ1-2; TRBD1 agrees at 7 bases. Germline values: CDR1 SGHRS, CDR2 YFSETQ. This CDR3 spans 17 amino acids. Trimming removed 5 bases from V and 1 base from J; junction bases left unmatched: 14. The CDR3 protein is CASSFRTGTALNYGYTF. The CDR3, as DNA: TGCGCCAGCAGTTTTCGGACCGGGACAGCCCTTAACTATGGCTACACCTTC.

The rearrangement joins TRBV7-3 to TRBJ2-2; tentatively, D is TRBD1 (5 bases). Germline assignment: CDR1 SGHTA and CDR2 FQGTGA. V dropped 5 bases and J dropped 1 base, with 11 bases sitting between them. CDR3 length: 15 amino acids. The CDR3 region has the DNA TGTGCCAGCAGCCCTGGACACCGGAACACCGGGGAGCTGTTTTTT. It is translated as CASSPGHRNTGELFF.

This clonotype was observed many times. V is TRBV4-2 and J is TRBJ1-1, with TRBD1 matching 8 bases. The CDR3 runs 15 residues. CDR1 and CDR2 from the germline V gene are LGHNA and YNFKEQ. J was trimmed by 5 bases and V by 1 base; bases with no gene match: 6. The CDR3 nucleotides read TGTGCCAGCAGCCAAGCTTCGCAGGGGGCAACTGAAGCTTTCTTT. This sequence encodes CASSQASQGATEAFF.

A few counts support this clonotype. The chain joins TRBV10-3 to TRBJ2-5; TRBD1 is a possible D gene (5 bases). V was trimmed by 6 bases and J by 5 bases, leaving 19 bases between them. CDR1 ENHRY and CDR2 SYGVKD come from the germline V gene. The CDR3 loop spans 15 amino acids. In nucleotides, the CDR3 is TGTGCCATCAGAGAGGACATCCCCGCTAGGGAGACCCAGTACTTC. It translates to CAIREDIPARETQYF.

This clonotype was picked up a small number of times. This rearrangement joins TRBV7-2 to TRBJ1-4; 8 nucleotides align to TRBD1. Germline values: CDR1 SGHTA, CDR2 FQGNSA. The V and J ends lost 4 bases and 5 bases, in that order; junction bases with no gene match: 3. CDR3 length: 14 residues. CDR3 coding DNA: TGTGCCAGCAGCTGGCAGGGGGCGAATGAAAAACTGTTTTTT. Translating it yields CASSWQGANEKLFF.

This clonotype appeared many times. The chain recombines TRBV4-2 with TRBJ2-7, with 9 bases that match TRBD1. The V and J ends lost 4 bases and 1 base, in that order; junction bases with no gene match: 8. The germline CDR1 and CDR2 sequences are LGHNA and YNFKEQ. The CDR3 consists of 16 residues. The CDR3, as DNA: TGTGCCAGCAGCCTCTCGGGACAGGGAGGGTCCTACGAGCAGTACTTC. It specifies CASSLSGQGGSYEQYF.

V usage is TRBV5-1 and J usage is TRBJ2-1, with D unresolved. Germline V gives CDR1 SGHRS, CDR2 YFSETQ. V gave up 2 bases and J gave up 1 base, with 10 bases separating them. CDR3 length equals 15 residues. In nucleotides, the CDR3 is TGCGCCAGCAGCTTTGGAGCCTTTTCCTACAATGAGCAGTTCTTC. Protein sequence: CASSFGAFSYNEQFF.

In its sample, this clonotype was seen many times. The genes are TRBV11-2 and TRBJ2-3; D not resolved. Germline-derived CDR1 and CDR2 are SGHAT and FQNNGV. Trimming pared 3 bases from V and 2 bases from J, leaving 6 bases between. This CDR3 is built from 13 residues. The CDR3 loop is CASSLVITDTQYF. The CDR3 DNA reads as TGTGCCAGCAGCTTGGTTATCACAGATACGCAGTATTTT.

This clonotype was seen ten or more times. The rearrangement links TRBV7-2 to TRBJ2-5; 9 bases map to TRBD2. The germline gives CDR1 SGHTA, CDR2 FQGNSA. The V segment lost 3 bases and the J segment 5 bases; nucleotides outside the gene matches: 4. The CDR3 is made up of 14 amino acids. The CDR3 region is CASSFLTSGETQYF. As DNA, the CDR3 is TGTGCCAGCAGCTTCCTAACTAGCGGGGAGACCCAGTACTTC.

There are many counts of this clonotype. V gene TRBV29-1 combines with J gene TRBJ2-3, with D possibly matching TRBD1 (6 bases). The CDR3 spans 14 residues. CDR1 and CDR2 (germline): SQVTM, ANQGSEA. Trimming cost V 7 bases and J 3 bases, with 17 bases left between them. This chain's CDR3 is CSAVNGGRTDTQYF. For the CDR3, the DNA is TGCAGCGCCGTGAATGGGGGCCGGACAGATACGCAGTATTTT.

This clonotype was counted between two and nine times. The CDR3 coding sequence is TGCGCCAGCAGCTTGGGACAGGGACTCACAGATACGCAGTATTTT. This sequence encodes CASSLGQGLTDTQYF. This chain joins TRBV5-1 and TRBJ2-3; the D gene is possibly TRBD1 (7 bases). Trimming took 0 bases from V and 2 from J, leaving 10 bases between them. Germline CDR1 SGHRS, CDR2 YFSETQ. This CDR3 region has 15 residues.

This clonotype was counted ten times or more. The chain uses TRBV29-1 and TRBJ2-7, with D unresolved. Germline-derived CDR1 and CDR2 are SQVTM and ANQGSEA. Trimming left V 3 bases short and J 6 bases short, with 12 bases between. This CDR3 has 12 residues. The CDR3 here is CSVEPDWGEQYF. As DNA, the CDR3 is TGCAGCGTTGAGCCCGACTGGGGCGAGCAGTACTTC.

The sample holds a few counts of this clonotype. CDR3 amino acids: CSARGPPGKQFF. DNA for the CDR3: TGCAGTGCTAGAGGGCCGCCGGGAAAGCAGTTCTTC. The chain combines TRBV20-1 with TRBJ2-1, with D possibly being TRBD2 (5 bases). Germline lookup yields CDR1 DFQATT and CDR2 SNEGSKA (reference sequence). The V end lost 1 base, the J end lost 11 bases, and 12 bases lay between the germline ends. The CDR3 has 12 amino acids.

The sample holds a few counts of this clonotype. The chain joins TRBV4-3 to TRBJ2-1, with TRBD2 as a possible D gene (6 bases). The CDR3 sequence is 15 residues long. Germline CDR1 and CDR2: LGHNA and YSLEER. V was cut by 0 bases and J by 4 bases, with 10 bases left in between. The CDR3 spells CASSQDAGTYNEQFF. DNA of the CDR3: TGCGCCAGCAGCCAAGATGCGGGAACGTACAATGAGCAGTTCTTC.

Only a few counts were recorded for this clonotype. The J gene is TRBJ2-3, the V gene TRBV28, with 14 bases that match TRBD2. Germline V CDR1 and CDR2: MDHEN, SYDVKM. This CDR3 region has 19 residues. Trimming at V came to 2 bases and at J to 0 bases, leaving 7 bases not matched to a gene. CDR3 nucleotides: TGTGCCAGCAGTTTAGTGGGACTAGCGGGGGCATCAAGCACAGATACGCAGTATTTT. Its translation is CASSLVGLAGASSTDTQYF.

There are a few counts of this clonotype. The rearrangement joins TRBV20-1 to TRBJ2-1, with 9 bases that match TRBD2. The length of the CDR3 is 14 residues. After removal of 8 bases from V and 4 bases from J, the junction contained 9 bases not matched to a gene. Germline V lookup: CDR1 DFQATT, CDR2 SNEGSKA (reference sequence). The CDR3 region is CSLQGLAQYNEQFF. The CDR3 DNA is TGCAGTCTTCAGGGACTAGCTCAATACAATGAGCAGTTCTTC.

This clonotype was observed once. This chain joins TRBV7-2 and TRBJ1-1; D unresolved. Trimming stripped 3 bases from V and 1 base from J, with 12 bases between. Germline lookup yields CDR1 SGHTA and CDR2 FQGNSA. The CDR3 totals 15 residues. DNA of the CDR3: TGTGCCAGCAGCTTTGCCGGGCCGACGAACACTGAAGCTTTCTTT. As protein: CASSFAGPTNTEAFF.

The gene calls are TRBV16 and TRBJ2-1, with D hard to call. CDR3 length: 14 residues. V was cut by 2 bases and J by 6 bases, with 11 bases left in between. Germline values: CDR1 KGHSY, CDR2 FQNENV. The CDR3 bases are TGTGCCAGCAGCCAAACCAGGCGTAGCAATGAGCAGTTCTTC. Translating gives CASSQTRRSNEQFF.

This clonotype was found a few times. The rearrangement joins TRBV4-3 to TRBJ2-5, with 11 bases lining up with TRBD1. The length of the CDR3 is 17 residues. Per the germline V gene, CDR1 is LGHNA and CDR2 is YSLEER. The V segment lost 3 bases and the J segment 3 bases; nucleotides outside the gene matches: 9. CDR3 amino acids: CASSHAKGQGDEETQYF. CDR3 nucleotides: TGCGCCAGCAGCCATGCGAAGGGACAGGGGGATGAAGAGACCCAGTACTTC.

There are a few counts of this clonotype. This chain joins TRBV12-3 or TRBV12-4 and TRBJ2-7; no clear D. The CDR3 sequence is 13 residues long. The V and J ends lost 3 bases and 5 bases respectively, with 11 bases between them. CDR3 sequence reads: CASSFGETDEQYF. CDR3 nucleotide sequence: TGTGCCAGCAGTTTCGGAGAAACTGACGAGCAGTACTTC.

The chain links TRBV7-3 to TRBJ1-1, with a tentative D call TRBD1 (6 bases). This CDR3 has 14 amino acids. Trimming removed 0 bases at V and 3 bases at J, with 8 bases between. Germline loops: CDR1 SGHTA, CDR2 FQGTGA. For the CDR3, the DNA is TGTGCCAGCAGCTTAACGGCAGGGGACACTGAAGCTTTCTTT. It is translated as CASSLTAGDTEAFF.

CDR3 bases: TGTGCCTGGAGTCCAGCGGAGACCCAGTACTTC. Translating it yields CAWSPAETQYF. J is TRBJ2-5 and V is TRBV30; D gene unclear. The CDR3 covers 11 residues. Deletions cut 2 bases from V and 5 bases from J, with 6 bases between. Germline V lookup: CDR1 GTSNPN, CDR2 SVGIG (reference sequence).

In its sample, this clonotype was seen a few times. The rearrangement uses TRBV12-5 and TRBJ2-1, with D possibly being TRBD1 or TRBD2 (5 bases each). V lost 6 bases to trimming and J lost 0 bases, with 15 bases between them. The CDR3 has 16 amino acids. Per germline, CDR1 LGHNT and CDR2 FRNRAP. CDR3: CASGPGTHSSYNEQFF. DNA of the CDR3: TGTGCTAGTGGACCCGGGACCCATAGCTCCTACAATGAGCAGTTCTTC.